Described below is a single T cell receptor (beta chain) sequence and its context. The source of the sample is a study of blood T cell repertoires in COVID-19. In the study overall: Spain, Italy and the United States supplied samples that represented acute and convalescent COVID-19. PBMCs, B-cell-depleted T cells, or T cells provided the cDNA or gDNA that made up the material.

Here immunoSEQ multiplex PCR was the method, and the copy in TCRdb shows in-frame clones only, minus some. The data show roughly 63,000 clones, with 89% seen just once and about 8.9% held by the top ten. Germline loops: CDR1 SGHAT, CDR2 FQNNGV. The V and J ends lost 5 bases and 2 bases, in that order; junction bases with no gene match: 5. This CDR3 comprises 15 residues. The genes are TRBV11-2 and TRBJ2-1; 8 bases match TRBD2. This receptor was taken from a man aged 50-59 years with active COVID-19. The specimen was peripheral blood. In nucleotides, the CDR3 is TGTGCCAGCAGCCCCGTGCGGGGGGCCTACAATGAGCAGTTCTTC. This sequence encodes CASSPVRGAYNEQFF.